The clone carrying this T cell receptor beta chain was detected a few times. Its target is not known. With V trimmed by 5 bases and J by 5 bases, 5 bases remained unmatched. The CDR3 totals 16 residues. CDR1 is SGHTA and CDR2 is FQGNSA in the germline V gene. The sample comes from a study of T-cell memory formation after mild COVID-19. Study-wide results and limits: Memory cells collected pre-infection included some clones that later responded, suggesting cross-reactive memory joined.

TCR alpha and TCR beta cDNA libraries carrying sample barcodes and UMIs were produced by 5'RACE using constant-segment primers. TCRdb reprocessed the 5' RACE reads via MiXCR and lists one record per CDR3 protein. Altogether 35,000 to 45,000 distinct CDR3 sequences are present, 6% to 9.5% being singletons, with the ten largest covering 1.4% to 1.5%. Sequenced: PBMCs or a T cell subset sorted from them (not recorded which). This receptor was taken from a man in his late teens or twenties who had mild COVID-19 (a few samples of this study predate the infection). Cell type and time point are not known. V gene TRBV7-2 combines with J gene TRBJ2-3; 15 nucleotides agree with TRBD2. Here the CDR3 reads CASSLGLAGGGDTQYF. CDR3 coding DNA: TGTGCCAGCAGCCTGGGACTAGCGGGGGGCGGAGATACGCAGTATTTT.